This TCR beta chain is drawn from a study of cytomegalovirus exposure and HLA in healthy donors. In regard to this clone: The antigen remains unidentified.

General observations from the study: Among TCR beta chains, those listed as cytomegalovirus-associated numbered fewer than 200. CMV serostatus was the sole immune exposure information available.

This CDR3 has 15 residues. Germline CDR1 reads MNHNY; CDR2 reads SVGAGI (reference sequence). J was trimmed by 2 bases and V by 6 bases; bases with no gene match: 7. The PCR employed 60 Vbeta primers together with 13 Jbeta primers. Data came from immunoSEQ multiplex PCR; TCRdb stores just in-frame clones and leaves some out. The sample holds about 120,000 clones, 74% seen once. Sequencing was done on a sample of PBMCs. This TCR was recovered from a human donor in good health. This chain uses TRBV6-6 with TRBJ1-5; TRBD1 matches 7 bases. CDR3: CASSFTGDRNQPQHF. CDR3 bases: TGTGCCAGCAGCTTTACAGGGGATCGCAATCAGCCCCAGCATTTT.